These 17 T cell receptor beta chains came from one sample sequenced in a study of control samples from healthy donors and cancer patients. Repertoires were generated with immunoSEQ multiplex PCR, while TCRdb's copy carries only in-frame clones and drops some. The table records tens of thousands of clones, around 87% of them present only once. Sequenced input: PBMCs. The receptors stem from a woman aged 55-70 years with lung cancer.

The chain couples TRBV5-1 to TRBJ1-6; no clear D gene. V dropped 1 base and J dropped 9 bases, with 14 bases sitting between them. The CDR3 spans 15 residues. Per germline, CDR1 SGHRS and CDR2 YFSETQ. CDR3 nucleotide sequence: TGCGCCAGCAGCTTGACACAGTTGATAGGTTCACCCCTCCACTTT. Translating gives CASSLTQLIGSPLHF.

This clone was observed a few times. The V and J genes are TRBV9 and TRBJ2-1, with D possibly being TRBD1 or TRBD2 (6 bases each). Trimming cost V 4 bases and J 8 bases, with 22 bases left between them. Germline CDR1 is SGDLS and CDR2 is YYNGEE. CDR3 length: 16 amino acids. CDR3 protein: CASSPPFGARGDEQFF. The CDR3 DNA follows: TGTGCCAGCAGCCCACCGTTTGGGGCTAGGGGGGATGAGCAGTTCTTC.

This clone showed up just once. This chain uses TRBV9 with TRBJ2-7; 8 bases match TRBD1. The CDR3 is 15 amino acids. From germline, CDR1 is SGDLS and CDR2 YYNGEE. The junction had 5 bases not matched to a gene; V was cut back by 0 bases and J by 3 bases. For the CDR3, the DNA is TGTGCCAGCAGCGTAGCCGGGACAGGCCTCTACGAGCAGTACTTC. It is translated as CASSVAGTGLYEQYF.

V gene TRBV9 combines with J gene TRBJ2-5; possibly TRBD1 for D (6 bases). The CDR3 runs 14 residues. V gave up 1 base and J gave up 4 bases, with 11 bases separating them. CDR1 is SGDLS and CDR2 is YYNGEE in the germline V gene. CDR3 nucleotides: TGTGCCAGCAGCGTAAGGTTGACAGGAGAGACCCAGTACTTC. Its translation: CASSVRLTGETQYF.

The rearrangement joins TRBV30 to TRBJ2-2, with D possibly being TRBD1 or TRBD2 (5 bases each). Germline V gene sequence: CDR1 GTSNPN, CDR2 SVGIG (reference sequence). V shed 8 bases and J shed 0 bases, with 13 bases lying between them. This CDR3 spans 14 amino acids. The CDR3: CARGPGSNTGELFF. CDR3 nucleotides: TGTGCCCGAGGGCCAGGGTCGAACACCGGGGAGCTGTTTTTT.

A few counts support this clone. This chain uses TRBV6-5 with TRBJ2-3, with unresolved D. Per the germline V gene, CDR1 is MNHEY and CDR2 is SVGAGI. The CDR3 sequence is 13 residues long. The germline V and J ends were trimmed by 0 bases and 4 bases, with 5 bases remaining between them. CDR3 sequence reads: CASSYSRADTQYF. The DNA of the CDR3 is TGTGCCAGCAGTTACTCTAGGGCAGATACGCAGTATTTT.

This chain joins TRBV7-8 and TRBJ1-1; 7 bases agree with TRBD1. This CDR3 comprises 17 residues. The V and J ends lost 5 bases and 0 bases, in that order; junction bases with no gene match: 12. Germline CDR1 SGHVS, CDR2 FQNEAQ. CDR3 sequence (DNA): TGTGCCAGCAGCAGACAGGGCTACTCGAGGATGAACACTGAAGCTTTCTTT. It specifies CASSRQGYSRMNTEAFF.

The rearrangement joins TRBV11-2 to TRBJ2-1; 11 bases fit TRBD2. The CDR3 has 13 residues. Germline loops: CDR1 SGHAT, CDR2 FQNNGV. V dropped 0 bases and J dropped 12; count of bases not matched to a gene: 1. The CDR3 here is CASSLETSGGQFF. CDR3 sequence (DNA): TGTGCCAGCAGCTTAGAAACTAGCGGGGGGCAGTTCTTC.

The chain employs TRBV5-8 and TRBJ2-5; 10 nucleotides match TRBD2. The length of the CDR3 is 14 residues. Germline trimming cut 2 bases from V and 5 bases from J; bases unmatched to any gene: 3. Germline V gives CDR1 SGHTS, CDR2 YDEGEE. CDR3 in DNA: TGTGCCAGCAGCTTCCGAGCGGGGGGGGAGACCCAGTACTTC. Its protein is CASSFRAGGETQYF.

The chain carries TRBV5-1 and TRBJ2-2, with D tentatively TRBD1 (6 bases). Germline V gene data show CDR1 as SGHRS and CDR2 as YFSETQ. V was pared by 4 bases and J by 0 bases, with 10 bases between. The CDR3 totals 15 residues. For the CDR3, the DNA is TGCGCCAGCAGCACGGGGACAACGAACACCGGGGAGCTGTTTTTT. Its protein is CASSTGTTNTGELFF.

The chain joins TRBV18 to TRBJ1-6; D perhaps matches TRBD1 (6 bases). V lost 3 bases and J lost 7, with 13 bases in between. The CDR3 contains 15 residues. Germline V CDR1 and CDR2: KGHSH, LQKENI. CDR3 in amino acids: CASSPLGTGNSPLHF. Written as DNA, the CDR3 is TGTGCCAGCTCACCGCTCGGAACAGGGAATTCACCCCTCCACTTT.

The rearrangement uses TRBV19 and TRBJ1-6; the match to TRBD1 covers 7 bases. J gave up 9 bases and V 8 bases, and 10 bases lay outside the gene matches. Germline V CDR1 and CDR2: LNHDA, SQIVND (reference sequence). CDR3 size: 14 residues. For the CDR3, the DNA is TGTGCCAGTCGAGCACCAGGGGGTACTTCACCCCTCCACTTT. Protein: CASRAPGGTSPLHF. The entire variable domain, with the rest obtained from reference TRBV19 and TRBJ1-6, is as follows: DGGITQSPKYLFRKEGQNVTLSCEQNLNHDAMYWYRQDPGQGLRLIYYSQIVNDFQKGDIAEGYSVSREKKESFPLTVTSAQKNPTAFYLCASRAPGGTSPLHFGNGTRLTVT.

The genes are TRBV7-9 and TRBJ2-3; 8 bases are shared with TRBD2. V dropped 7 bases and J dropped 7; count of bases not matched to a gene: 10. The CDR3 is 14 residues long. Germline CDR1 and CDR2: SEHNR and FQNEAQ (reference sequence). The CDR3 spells CASTPLAGSYTQYF. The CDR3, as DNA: TGTGCCAGCACTCCTTTAGCGGGATCTTATACGCAGTATTTT.

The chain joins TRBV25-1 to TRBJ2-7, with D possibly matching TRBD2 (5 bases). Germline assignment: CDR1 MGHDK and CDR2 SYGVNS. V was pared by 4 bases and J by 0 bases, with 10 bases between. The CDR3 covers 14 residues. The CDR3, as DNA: TGTGCCAGCAGTGCTCCGGGATACTCCTACGAGCAGTACTTC. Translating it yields CASSAPGYSYEQYF.

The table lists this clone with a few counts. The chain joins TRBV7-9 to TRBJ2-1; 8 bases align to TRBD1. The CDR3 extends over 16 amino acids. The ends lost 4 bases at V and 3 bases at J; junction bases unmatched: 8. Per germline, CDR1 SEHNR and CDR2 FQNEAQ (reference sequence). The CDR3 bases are TGTGCCAGCAGCTCGTTCGACAGGGGCGTCTACAATGAGCAGTTCTTC. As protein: CASSSFDRGVYNEQFF.

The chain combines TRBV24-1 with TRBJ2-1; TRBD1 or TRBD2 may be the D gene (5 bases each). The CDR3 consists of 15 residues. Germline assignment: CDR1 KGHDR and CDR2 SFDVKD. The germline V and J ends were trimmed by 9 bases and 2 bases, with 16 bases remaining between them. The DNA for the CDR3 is TGTGCCACCGTTTTAGGGGAGCTGGCCTACAATGAGCAGTTCTTC. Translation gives CATVLGELAYNEQFF.

The CDR3 region has the DNA TGCGCCAGCAGCTTGGGACTAGCGGGAGGTCTCTACAATGAGCAGTTCTTC. Translation gives CASSLGLAGGLYNEQFF. This chain links TRBV5-1 with TRBJ2-1; TRBD2 aligns across 13 bases. V gave up 0 bases and J gave up 3 bases; unmatched junction bases: 3. Germline loops: CDR1 SGHRS, CDR2 YFSETQ. The CDR3 is 17 residues long.